A single sample is the source of the 3 T cell receptor beta chains below, sequenced in a study of cytotoxic CD8 clonotypes in ibrutinib-treated CLL. Assay used: immunoSEQ multiplex PCR; TCRdb lists only in-frame clones, some missing. The data show fewer than 400,000 clones, over 55% seen once. Material: PBMCs, obtained after 36 months of ibrutinib treatment. The receptors originated from a human donor with chronic lymphocytic leukemia.

The sample holds a few counts of this clone. The chain joins TRBV18 to TRBJ2-7, with 8 bases fitting TRBD2. The CDR3 runs to 13 residues. Unmatched junction bases numbered 2, after V lost 3 bases and J lost 4 bases. CDR1 and CDR2 from the germline V gene are KGHSH and LQKENI. CDR3 amino acids: CASSPGLEYEQYF. The CDR3 nucleotides read TGTGCCAGCTCACCGGGACTAGAGTACGAGCAGTACTTC.

V usage is TRBV6-5 and J usage is TRBJ1-4; D call uncertain. The V end lost 2 bases, the J end lost 10 bases, and 17 bases lay between the germline ends. Germline-derived CDR1 and CDR2 are MNHEY and SVGAGI. The CDR3 is 15 residues long. The CDR3 spells CASSYRNPSDAKLFF. In DNA form, the CDR3 reads TGTGCCAGCAGTTACCGGAATCCGAGTGACGCAAAACTGTTTTTT.

This clone was recorded a few times. The genes are TRBV7-8 and TRBJ1-4; no definite D call. Per germline, CDR1 SGHVS and CDR2 FQNEAQ. With 3 bases removed from V and 2 bases from J, the gap between germline ends came to 10 bases. The CDR3 consists of 15 residues. The CDR3 loop is CASSFLRSTNEKLFF. Here the CDR3 DNA reads TGTGCCAGCAGCTTCCTCAGGTCGACTAATGAAAAACTGTTTTTT.